Below are 30 T cell receptor beta chains sequenced from a single sample in a study of blood T cell repertoires in COVID-19. TCRdb's table, derived via immunoSEQ multiplex PCR, lists solely in-frame clones and lacks some. The table lists 300,000 or so clones, around four fifths of them singletons. The sequencing sample was made of peripheral blood. All receptors derive from a woman between 45 and 60 years old with active or convalescent COVID-19.

The rearrangement links TRBV7-9 to TRBJ1-1; TRBD1 agrees at 7 bases. The CDR3 contains 11 residues. The germline V gene has CDR1 SEHNR and CDR2 FQNEAQ (reference sequence). Unmatched junction bases numbered 0, after V lost 1 base and J lost 10 bases. Here the CDR3 DNA reads TGTGCCAGCAGCTTAGGGGACAGAGCTTTCTTT. Residues: CASSLGDRAFF. Based on the CDR3 plus reference TRBV7-9 and TRBJ1-1, the full variable domain is DTGVSQNPRHKITKRGQNVTFRCDPISEHNRLYWYRQTLGQGPEFLTYFQNEAQLEKSRLLSDRFSAERPKGSFSTLEIQRTEQGDSAMYLCASSLGDRAFFGQGTRLTVV.

The J gene is TRBJ2-4, the V gene TRBV19; the D gene is possibly TRBD2 (6 bases). The length of the CDR3 is 18 residues. The V gene's germline CDR1 is LNHDA and CDR2 SQIVND (reference sequence). Trimming shortened V by 6 bases and J by 4 bases, and 25 bases separated the two germline ends. The CDR3: CASRGTSPTERTKNIQYF. The DNA of the CDR3 is TGTGCCAGTAGGGGGACTTCGCCAACAGAGAGGACTAAAAACATTCAGTACTTC. The full variable domain, in which reference TRBV19 and TRBJ2-4 provide the parts outside the CDR3, is DGGITQSPKYLFRKEGQNVTLSCEQNLNHDAMYWYRQDPGQGLRLIYYSQIVNDFQKGDIAEGYSVSREKKESFPLTVTSAQKNPTAFYLCASRGTSPTERTKNIQYFGAGTRLSVL.

The chain couples TRBV4-1 to TRBJ1-2; 9 bases match TRBD1. The CDR3 runs 14 residues. Germline-derived CDR1 and CDR2 are MGHRA and YSYEKL. V lost 4 bases, J lost 2 bases, and 2 bases stayed unmatched. The CDR3 loop is CASSRDRGNYGYTF. In DNA, the CDR3 is TGCGCCAGCAGCCGCGACAGGGGGAACTATGGCTACACCTTC.

The rearrangement joins TRBV28 to TRBJ1-5; 12 bases map to TRBD1. From germline, CDR1 is MDHEN and CDR2 SYDVKM. V lost 0 bases and J lost 7; bases outside the gene matches: 4. This CDR3 is built from 16 residues. This CDR3 reads CASSLWGQGAIQPQHF. In DNA, the CDR3 is TGTGCCAGCAGTTTATGGGGACAGGGGGCAATCCAGCCCCAGCATTTT.

J is TRBJ2-2 and V is TRBV7-8; D may be TRBD1 (6 bases). CDR1 is SGHVS and CDR2 is FQNEAQ in the germline V gene. The CDR3 loop spans 14 amino acids. Trimming took off 1 base at V and 9 bases at J, with 12 bases between the two ends. Here the CDR3 reads CASSLVTGGRELFF. In DNA form, the CDR3 reads TGTGCCAGCAGCTTAGTGACAGGCGGTAGGGAGCTGTTTTTT. Using reference TRBV7-8 and TRBJ2-2 for the parts outside the CDR3, the full variable domain is GAGVSQSPRYKVAKRGQDVALRCDPISGHVSLFWYQQALGQGPEFLTYFQNEAQLDKSGLPSDRFFAERPEGSVSTLKIQRTQQEDSAVYLCASSLVTGGRELFFGEGSRLTVL.

This chain links TRBV7-8 with TRBJ1-6, with 7 bases lining up with TRBD1. Germline V gives CDR1 SGHVS, CDR2 FQNEAQ. The V segment lost 3 bases and the J segment 0 bases; nucleotides outside the gene matches: 11. The CDR3 loop spans 19 amino acids. CDR3 residues: CASSLRTDRRSSYNSPLHF. The CDR3 DNA reads TGTGCCAGCAGCTTGCGAACGGACAGGAGGAGCTCCTATAATTCACCCCTCCACTTT. Supplemented by reference TRBV7-8 and TRBJ1-6, the full variable domain reads GAGVSQSPRYKVAKRGQDVALRCDPISGHVSLFWYQQALGQGPEFLTYFQNEAQLDKSGLPSDRFFAERPEGSVSTLKIQRTQQEDSAVYLCASSLRTDRRSSYNSPLHFGNGTRLTVT.

This chain links TRBV7-8 with TRBJ1-1; D is possibly TRBD1 (5 bases). V lost 4 bases and J 1 base, leaving 10 bases between the germline ends. This CDR3 is built from 14 residues. Germline V gives CDR1 SGHVS, CDR2 FQNEAQ. The CDR3 DNA reads as TGTGCCAGCAGCTCGGAGGGACGGAACACTGAAGCTTTCTTT. Translation: CASSSEGRNTEAFF.

This chain connects TRBV6-7 to TRBJ2-1; D is ambiguous. TRBV6-7 is filed as an ORF, its function uncertain. This CDR3 region has 13 residues. Deletions cut 8 bases from V and 7 bases from J, with 15 bases between. CDR3 amino acids: CASLFIARNEQFF. The CDR3 region has the DNA TGTGCCAGCTTGTTTATAGCTAGGAATGAGCAGTTCTTC.

The genes are TRBV27 and TRBJ2-1; 9 bases match TRBD2. The V segment lost 7 bases and the J segment 7 bases; nucleotides outside the gene matches: 17. The CDR3 totals 17 residues. Germline CDR1 MNHEY, CDR2 SMNVEV (reference sequence). CDR3 bases: TGTGCCAGCACCGTCGACTGGGAGCTAGCGGGACGGAATGAGCAGTTCTTC. This codes for CASTVDWELAGRNEQFF.

The genes are TRBV11-2 and TRBJ2-4; the D gene is possibly TRBD2 (5 bases). Trimming removed 8 bases at V and 3 bases at J, with 11 bases between. This CDR3 is built from 13 residues. Germline V gene lookup returns CDR1 SGHAT and CDR2 FQNNGV. The CDR3 reads CASGRGHKNIQYF. The CDR3 coding sequence is TGTGCCAGCGGTCGAGGGCACAAAAACATTCAGTACTTC.

This clone was seen a handful of times. This sequence joins TRBV4-1 and TRBJ1-5, with D perhaps TRBD1 (5 bases). This CDR3 has 16 amino acids. V was cut by 2 bases and J by 7 bases, with 18 bases left in between. Germline CDR1 and CDR2: MGHRA and YSYEKL. The CDR3 spells CASSQRARGEGQPQHF. CDR3 bases: TGCGCCAGCAGCCAAAGGGCTCGGGGGGAAGGACAGCCCCAGCATTTT.

V is TRBV3-1 (or the pseudogene TRBV3-2) and J is TRBJ1-3; D unresolved. The CDR3 spans 13 residues. The germline CDR1 and CDR2 sequences are LGHDT and YNNKEL (reference sequence). V was cut by 2 bases and J by 8 bases, with 10 bases left in between. DNA for the CDR3: TGTGCCAGCAGCCAATCGGGGTTTGACACCATATATTTT. Its translation is CASSQSGFDTIYF.

This clone was detected only once. V gene TRBV19 combines with J gene TRBJ2-7; 7 nucleotides agree with TRBD1. The trim removed 4 bases at V and 2 bases at J, leaving 8 bases unmatched. Germline V CDR1 and CDR2: LNHDA, SQIVND (reference sequence). The length of the CDR3 is 15 residues. This CDR3 reads CASSKTGDGAYEQYF. DNA for the CDR3: TGTGCCAGTAGTAAAACAGGGGATGGAGCCTACGAGCAGTACTTC.

This chain joins TRBV5-6 and TRBJ2-7, with D maybe TRBD1 (6 bases). The CDR3 covers 16 residues. V lost 0 bases, J lost 3 bases, and 16 bases lay in between. In germline, CDR1 is SGHDT, CDR2 YYEEEE. CDR3 sequence (DNA): TGTGCCAGCAGCTTGGATCAGGGGTCTGTACGCTACGAGCAGTACTTC. As protein: CASSLDQGSVRYEQYF.

This clone was detected only once. The V gene is TRBV7-9, the J gene TRBJ1-3; no definite D call. Per germline, CDR1 SEHNR and CDR2 FQNEAQ (reference sequence). The CDR3 is made up of 13 amino acids. V lost 6 bases and J 0 bases, leaving 6 bases between the germline ends. The CDR3 coding sequence is TGTGCCAGCAGGGAGGGCTCTGGAAACACCATATATTTT. Protein product: CASREGSGNTIYF.

The CDR3 region is CASSVDPSSAGGRNEQFF. The CDR3, as DNA: TGTGCCAGCAGCGTTGATCCGTCGTCAGCGGGAGGCCGGAATGAGCAGTTCTTC. The rearrangement uses TRBV9 and TRBJ2-1, with 9 bases matching TRBD2. V was pared by 2 bases and J by 7 bases, with 16 bases of the junction left unmatched. CDR3 length: 18 residues. Germline lookup yields CDR1 SGDLS and CDR2 YYNGEE.

V usage is TRBV5-6 and J usage is TRBJ1-2, with D possibly matching TRBD1 (5 bases). Deletions cut 4 bases from V and 7 bases from J, with 14 bases between. The CDR3 covers 13 residues. The germline CDR1 and CDR2 sequences are SGHDT and YYEEEE. CDR3 residues: CASSPVGPGGYTF. The CDR3 nucleotides read TGTGCCAGCAGCCCGGTGGGGCCTGGTGGCTACACCTTC.

The chain combines TRBV5-1 with TRBJ2-7; 9 bases agree with TRBD2. J gave up 3 bases and V 0 bases, and 7 bases lay outside the gene matches. This CDR3 spans 16 amino acids. Germline CDR1 is SGHRS and CDR2 is YFSETQ. CDR3: CASSLAGSGSGYEQYF. In DNA, the CDR3 is TGCGCCAGCAGCTTGGCGGGTAGCGGGAGTGGCTACGAGCAGTACTTC.

This chain uses TRBV7-2 with TRBJ1-5; D call uncertain. Germline V CDR1 and CDR2: SGHTA, FQGNSA. The CDR3 sequence is 15 residues long. The V gene lost 6 bases and the J gene lost 0 bases, with 12 bases spanning the gap. CDR3 loop: CASRLGGDSNQPQHF. In nucleotides, the CDR3 is TGTGCCAGCAGACTAGGCGGGGATAGCAATCAGCCCCAGCATTTT.

This chain joins TRBV5-1 and TRBJ1-4; 9 positions match TRBD1. With 5 bases clipped from V and 6 bases from J, the junction kept 8 bases outside the gene matches. Looked up from germline, CDR1 is SGHRS and CDR2 is YFSETQ. There are 15 residues in the CDR3. The CDR3 coding sequence is TGCGCCAGCAGATTGCTCGGACAGGGGTATGAAAAACTGTTTTTT. Translated: CASRLLGQGYEKLFF. The full variable domain, in which reference TRBV5-1 and TRBJ1-4 provide the parts outside the CDR3, is KAGVTQTPRYLIKTRGQQVTLSCSPISGHRSVSWYQQTPGQGLQFLFEYFSETQRNKGNFPGRFSGRQFSNSRSEMNVSTLELGDSALYLCASRLLGQGYEKLFFGSGTQLSVL.

The chain couples TRBV5-6 to TRBJ2-7, with 7 bases that match TRBD2. The germline V gene encodes CDR1 SGHDT and CDR2 YYEEEE. The trim removed 6 bases at V and 4 bases at J, leaving 10 bases unmatched. CDR3 length: 14 residues. This CDR3 is CASTRGRGRYEQYF. DNA for the CDR3: TGTGCCAGCACCCGAGGGAGGGGAAGATACGAGCAGTACTTC.

The rearrangement uses TRBV7-8 and TRBJ1-2, with 7 bases that match TRBD1. Per the germline V gene, CDR1 is SGHVS and CDR2 is FQNEAQ. After removal of 3 bases from V and 6 bases from J, the junction contained 1 base not matched to a gene. The CDR3 runs to 12 residues. The CDR3 DNA sequence: TGTGCCAGCAGCTTGCAGGGGGATGGCTACACCTTC. This sequence encodes CASSLQGDGYTF.

The chain uses TRBV19 and TRBJ1-5; D not resolved. Deletions cut 1 base from V and 3 bases from J, with 7 bases between. CDR1 is LNHDA and CDR2 is SQIVND in the germline V gene (reference sequence). The CDR3 totals 14 residues. The CDR3 sequence is CASSIGEDNQPQHF. CDR3 sequence (DNA): TGTGCCAGTAGTATAGGGGAGGACAATCAGCCCCAGCATTTT.

The chain combines TRBV27 with TRBJ1-6, with D hard to call. The CDR3 has 17 amino acids. Germline V gene data show CDR1 as MNHEY and CDR2 as SMNVEV (reference sequence). V shed 2 bases and J shed 4 bases, with 15 bases lying between them. CDR3 protein: CASSLEGGAKYNSPLHF. In DNA, the CDR3 is TGTGCCAGCAGTTTAGAAGGCGGAGCTAAATATAATTCACCCCTCCACTTT.

This clone was recorded once. This chain connects TRBV29-1 to TRBJ2-5, with a possible D match to TRBD2 (5 bases). This CDR3 has 12 residues. Between the trimmed V and J ends, which lost 4 bases and 4 bases, there was a span of 10 bases. Germline V gives CDR1 SQVTM, CDR2 ANQGSEA. The CDR3: CSVVGAGETQYF. The CDR3 bases are TGCAGCGTTGTGGGAGCTGGAGAGACCCAGTACTTC.

V is TRBV6-5 and J is TRBJ1-5; perhaps TRBD1 as D (6 bases). The CDR3 totals 15 residues. V lost 7 bases to trimming and J lost 3 bases, with 16 bases between them. Germline CDR1 is MNHEY and CDR2 is SVGAGI. CDR3 in DNA: TGTGCCAGCACCCCCCGCGCAGGGGTCAATCAGCCCCAGCATTTT. Amino acids: CASTPRAGVNQPQHF.

This chain joins TRBV28 and TRBJ2-3, with D perhaps matching TRBD2 (5 bases). This CDR3 spans 16 amino acids. V shed 5 bases and J shed 1 base, with 16 bases lying between them. Germline V gene lookup returns CDR1 MDHEN and CDR2 SYDVKM. The CDR3 protein is CASSPRIGSGTDTQYF. The CDR3 region has the DNA TGTGCCAGCAGTCCGCGCATAGGTAGCGGCACAGATACGCAGTATTTT.

This clone came up once. The CDR3 bases are TGCGCCAGCAAAGGACAGGGGTACACTGAAGCTTTCTTT. This translates into CASKGQGYTEAFF. This chain connects TRBV4-1 to TRBJ1-1; 9 bases map to TRBD1. In germline, CDR1 is MGHRA, CDR2 YSYEKL. This CDR3 contains 13 residues. V gave up 7 bases and J gave up 3 bases; unmatched junction bases: 3.

The chain links TRBV19 to TRBJ1-1; the match to TRBD1 covers 10 bases. Germline V lookup: CDR1 LNHDA, CDR2 SQIVND (reference sequence). With V trimmed by 6 bases and J by 4 bases, 5 bases remained unmatched. This CDR3 region has 14 residues. CDR3 nucleotide sequence: TGTGCCAGTAGCTCCGGGACAGGGGCCACTGAAGCTTTCTTT. Translation: CASSSGTGATEAFF.

V and J are TRBV18 and TRBJ1-1, with 8 nucleotides matching TRBD1. CDR1 is KGHSH and CDR2 is LQKENI in the germline V gene. V lost 0 bases to trimming and J lost 0 bases; unmatched junction nucleotides: 3. This CDR3 has 16 amino acids. This chain's CDR3 is CASSPPDRVMNTEAFF. The CDR3 nucleotides read TGTGCCAGCTCACCACCGGACAGGGTCATGAACACTGAAGCTTTCTTT.